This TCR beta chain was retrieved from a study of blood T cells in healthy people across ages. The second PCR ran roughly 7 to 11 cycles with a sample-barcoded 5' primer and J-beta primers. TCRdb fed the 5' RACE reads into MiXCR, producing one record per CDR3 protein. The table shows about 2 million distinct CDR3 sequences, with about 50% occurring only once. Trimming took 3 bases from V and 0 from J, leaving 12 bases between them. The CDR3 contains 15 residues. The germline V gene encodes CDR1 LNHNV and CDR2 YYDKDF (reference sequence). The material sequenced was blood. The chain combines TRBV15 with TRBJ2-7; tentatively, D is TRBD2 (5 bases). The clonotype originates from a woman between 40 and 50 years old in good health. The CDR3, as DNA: TGTGCCACCAGCAGCGGGGTCTTTAACTCCTACGAGCAGTACTTC. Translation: CATSSGVFNSYEQYF.